The 25 T cell receptor beta chains below come from one sample, sequenced in a study of blood T cell repertoires in COVID-19. Method: immunoSEQ multiplex PCR; TCRdb's copy keeps in-frame clones and lacks some. The sample lists about 150,000 clones; approximately 78% were seen once. Input material: peripheral blood. The origin of the receptors is a man in his 60s who had recovered from COVID-19.

The gene calls are TRBV5-1 and TRBJ1-1; perhaps TRBD1 as D (6 bases). The germline V gene encodes CDR1 SGHRS and CDR2 YFSETQ. Trimming cost V 6 bases and J 0 bases, with 15 bases left between them. CDR3 length equals 15 residues. The chain's CDR3 is CASTPTGELNTEAFF. CDR3 coding DNA: TGCGCCAGCACCCCGACAGGAGAATTGAACACTGAAGCTTTCTTT.

This clone has just a few counts. This chain uses TRBV3-1 (or the pseudogene TRBV3-2) with TRBJ2-7; 7 bases agree with TRBD1. The ends lost 6 bases at V and 2 bases at J; junction bases unmatched: 1. Germline CDR1 reads LGHDT; CDR2 reads YNNKEL (reference sequence). The CDR3 totals 12 residues. Here the CDR3 DNA reads TGTGCCAGCAGACAGGGGACCTACGAGCAGTACTTC. Amino acids: CASRQGTYEQYF.

This rearrangement joins TRBV6-2 or TRBV6-3 to TRBJ2-5; either TRBD1 or TRBD2 may supply D (5 bases each). Germline values: CDR1 MNHEY, CDR2 SVGEGT. V was pared by 6 bases and J by 4 bases, with 18 bases between. The CDR3 is 15 residues long. CDR3 region: CASSLAQGRGETQYF. CDR3 nucleotide sequence: TGTGCCAGCAGCCTAGCCCAGGGTAGAGGAGAGACCCAGTACTTC.

This clone was recorded only once. The genes are TRBV5-4 and TRBJ2-3; the match to TRBD2 covers 7 bases. The V gene's germline CDR1 is SGHNT and CDR2 YYREEE (reference sequence). The junction had 5 bases not matched to a gene; V was cut back by 4 bases and J by 3 bases. The CDR3 totals 14 residues. The CDR3 protein is CASSGMGGTDTQYF. The CDR3 DNA reads as TGTGCCAGCAGCGGTATGGGGGGGACAGATACGCAGTATTTT.

The genes are TRBV5-1 and TRBJ2-1; 10 positions match TRBD1. V lost 5 bases to trimming and J lost 2 bases; unmatched junction nucleotides: 4. The CDR3 loop spans 15 amino acids. The germline V gene encodes CDR1 SGHRS and CDR2 YFSETQ. CDR3 loop: CASSRGQGAYNEQFF. CDR3 DNA: TGCGCCAGCAGTCGTGGACAGGGGGCCTACAATGAGCAGTTCTTC.

V and J are TRBV11-3 and TRBJ2-1; D possibly corresponds to TRBD2 (6 bases). The V and J ends lost 5 bases and 9 bases respectively, with 14 bases between them. The germline CDR1 and CDR2 sequences are SGHNT and YENEEA. The CDR3 is 13 amino acids. The CDR3 sequence is CASSPEGRGEQFF. The CDR3 nucleotides read TGTGCCAGCAGCCCGGAGGGCCGCGGTGAGCAGTTCTTC.

This rearrangement joins TRBV28 to TRBJ1-4, with 7 positions matching TRBD1. V lost 2 bases to trimming and J lost 8 bases; unmatched junction nucleotides: 20. This CDR3 region has 19 residues. CDR1 and CDR2 from the germline V gene are MDHEN and SYDVKM. The CDR3 DNA is TGTGCCAGCAGTTTACGTAGTTTTAGGGGAACAGGGGCCGGGGAAAAACTGTTTTTT. Amino acids: CASSLRSFRGTGAGEKLFF.

This clone was picked up a small number of times. This rearrangement joins TRBV7-2 to TRBJ2-2, with a possible D match to TRBD1 (5 bases). The CDR3 is 15 residues long. Deletions cut 2 bases from V and 7 bases from J, with 14 bases between. CDR1 and CDR2 (germline): SGHTA, FQGNSA. DNA for the CDR3: TGTGCCAGCAGCTTATTGGGGCCACGGGTCGGGGAGCTGTTTTTT. This encodes CASSLLGPRVGELFF.

The gene calls are TRBV9 and TRBJ2-2; 7 positions agree with TRBD2. There are 14 residues in the CDR3. V dropped 5 bases and J dropped 0; count of bases not matched to a gene: 1. Germline V CDR1 and CDR2: SGDLS, YYNGEE. The CDR3 DNA sequence: TGTGCCAGCAGGCGGGGGTCGAACACCGGGGAGCTGTTTTTT. Its protein is CASRRGSNTGELFF.

This clone has just a few counts. The CDR3, as DNA: TGCAGCGTTGACCCGGGACAGGATTATGGCTACACCTTC. It yields the protein CSVDPGQDYGYTF. The chain employs TRBV29-1 and TRBJ1-2; 8 nucleotides line up with TRBD1. The CDR3 is made up of 13 amino acids. CDR1 SQVTM and CDR2 ANQGSEA come from the germline V gene. J was trimmed by 5 bases and V by 3 bases; bases with no gene match: 5.

This sequence joins TRBV11-2 and TRBJ1-4; possibly TRBD1 for D (6 bases). CDR1 is SGHAT, CDR2 FQNNGV, per germline. The germline V and J ends were trimmed by 4 bases and 8 bases, with 14 bases remaining between them. This CDR3 is built from 14 residues. The CDR3 reads CASSSRTVLEKLFF. DNA for the CDR3: TGTGCCAGCAGCTCGCGGACAGTATTAGAAAAACTGTTTTTT.

The table lists this clone with a count of one. The DNA of the CDR3 is TGCGCCAGCAGGGAAAACCGGGATTCACCCCTCCACTTT. It is translated as CASRENRDSPLHF. The rearrangement joins TRBV5-1 to TRBJ1-6; no definite D call. The CDR3 has 13 amino acids. The V end lost 5 bases, the J end lost 8 bases, and 11 bases lay between the germline ends. Germline CDR1 and CDR2: SGHRS and YFSETQ.

The gene calls are TRBV5-1 and TRBJ2-3; the match to TRBD2 covers 8 bases. V shed 0 bases, J shed 1 base, and the junction held 1 base outside the gene matches. The CDR3 is 15 residues long. Germline-derived CDR1 and CDR2 are SGHRS and YFSETQ. The CDR3, as DNA: TGCGCCAGCAGCTTGGCGGGGGGGCGCACAGATACGCAGTATTTT. Translated, it gives CASSLAGGRTDTQYF.

This sequence joins TRBV3-1 (or the pseudogene TRBV3-2) and TRBJ1-6; D unclear. The CDR3 is 12 amino acids. The germline gives CDR1 LGHDT, CDR2 YNNKEL (reference sequence). Trimming pared 0 bases from V and 9 bases from J, leaving 3 bases between. In DNA form, the CDR3 reads TGTGCCAGCAGCCAAGAGGCTTCACCCCTCCACTTT. Translating gives CASSQEASPLHF.

The V gene is TRBV3-1 (or the pseudogene TRBV3-2), the J gene TRBJ2-3; 10 bases align to TRBD2. V trimming: 6 bases; J trimming: 2 bases; junction bases outside the gene matches: 5. CDR1 LGHDT and CDR2 YNNKEL come from the germline V gene (reference sequence). This CDR3 has 15 residues. For the CDR3, the DNA is TGTGCCAGCAGTGATAGCGGGGGGATCACAGATACGCAGTATTTT. Encoded protein: CASSDSGGITDTQYF.

The chain employs TRBV7-2 and TRBJ2-1; the match to TRBD2 covers 16 bases. The CDR3 covers 18 residues. The junction had 7 bases not matched to a gene; V was cut back by 8 bases and J by 0 bases. Looked up from germline, CDR1 is SGHTA and CDR2 is FQGNSA. The CDR3 sequence: CASSGLAGGLSSYNEQFF. The CDR3 region has the DNA TGTGCCAGCTCGGGACTAGCGGGGGGGCTCAGCTCCTACAATGAGCAGTTCTTC.

The chain is built from TRBV10-3 and TRBJ2-1, with 7 bases aligning to TRBD2. This CDR3 is built from 13 residues. V trimming: 4 bases; J trimming: 10 bases; junction bases outside the gene matches: 7. Germline V CDR1 and CDR2: ENHRY, SYGVKD. The DNA for the CDR3 is TGTGCCATCAGTGTGGCGGGAGTACAGGAGCAGTTCTTC. Translated, it gives CAISVAGVQEQFF.

The rearrangement links TRBV3-1 (or the pseudogene TRBV3-2) to TRBJ1-4, with TRBD1 matching 7 bases. Germline V gives CDR1 LGHDT, CDR2 YNNKEL (reference sequence). Unmatched junction bases numbered 13, after V lost 4 bases and J lost 8 bases. This CDR3 has 16 amino acids. The CDR3 protein is CASSPRSTTGNEKLFF. The CDR3 DNA is TGTGCCAGCAGCCCAAGATCAACGACAGGGAACGAAAAACTGTTTTTT.

DNA for the CDR3: TGTGCCAGCTCACGCCGGGAACCAACCTCCTACGAGCAGTACTTC. Translated: CASSRREPTSYEQYF. This sequence joins TRBV18 and TRBJ2-7, with a tentative D call TRBD2 (5 bases). Germline V gene lookup returns CDR1 KGHSH and CDR2 LQKENI. The germline V and J ends were trimmed by 4 bases and 0 bases, with 13 bases remaining between them. This CDR3 spans 15 amino acids.

The chain combines TRBV7-9 with TRBJ1-2, with D unclear. Germline V gene sequence: CDR1 SEHNR, CDR2 FQNEAQ (reference sequence). The V end was cut by 1 base, the J end by 8 bases, with 14 bases between. This CDR3 contains 14 residues. The DNA for the CDR3 is TGTGCCAGCAGCTTAGAGAGCCTATCAAGAGGCTACACCTTC. This sequence encodes CASSLESLSRGYTF. The full variable domain, in which reference TRBV7-9 and TRBJ1-2 provide the parts outside the CDR3, is DTGVSQNPRHKITKRGQNVTFRCDPISEHNRLYWYRQTLGQGPEFLTYFQNEAQLEKSRLLSDRFSAERPKGSFSTLEIQRTEQGDSAMYLCASSLESLSRGYTFGSGTRLTVV.

The V and J genes are TRBV7-2 and TRBJ2-3, with 9 bases lining up with TRBD2. The CDR3 runs 14 residues. The germline CDR1 and CDR2 sequences are SGHTA and FQGNSA. V lost 8 bases and J lost 1; bases outside the gene matches: 4. CDR3 sequence (DNA): TGTGCCAGCGGGCCTAGCGGGGGCACAGATACGCAGTATTTT. Translated, it gives CASGPSGGTDTQYF.

The chain combines TRBV7-2 with TRBJ1-5, with D maybe TRBD1 (5 bases). This CDR3 comprises 13 residues. Trimming took 6 bases from V and 6 from J, leaving 12 bases between them. The germline V gene encodes CDR1 SGHTA and CDR2 FQGNSA. CDR3: CASSSGNGQPQHF. The CDR3 bases are TGTGCCAGCAGTTCAGGGAACGGTCAGCCCCAGCATTTT.

This clone was seen a few times. The DNA of the CDR3 is TGTGCCAGCAGTGAACCGGGACTAGCGGGACCCACAAGTTACAATGAGCAGTTCTTC. Translation gives CASSEPGLAGPTSYNEQFF. This chain uses TRBV2 with TRBJ2-1; 13 bases are a match to TRBD2. Trimming removed 2 bases from V and 4 bases from J; junction bases left unmatched: 11. Looked up from germline, CDR1 is SNHLY and CDR2 is FYNNEI. This CDR3 spans 19 amino acids.

The DNA for the CDR3 is TGTGCCACCAGCCGGGACTCTGAGACCCAGTACTTC. Translation gives CATSRDSETQYF. The chain employs TRBV24-1 and TRBJ2-5; a possible D gene is TRBD2 (6 bases). This CDR3 contains 12 residues. Germline CDR1 reads KGHDR; CDR2 reads SFDVKD. Trimming removed 7 bases at V and 5 bases at J, with 10 bases between.

A single count supports this clone. The gene calls are TRBV2 and TRBJ1-4; D uncertain. V lost 5 bases to trimming and J lost 0 bases, with 13 bases between them. The germline gives CDR1 SNHLY, CDR2 FYNNEI. The length of the CDR3 is 16 residues. CDR3 region: CASSPRTGTTNEKLFF. CDR3 nucleotides: TGTGCCAGCAGTCCCCGGACGGGAACAACTAATGAAAAACTGTTTTTT.